Following are 27 T cell receptor beta chains from one sample sequenced in a study of graft-versus-host responses after intestinal transplantation. Sequencing used immunoSEQ multiplex PCR; TCRdb keeps in-frame clones, though not all of them. The data contain about 19,000 clones, 35% to 40% of them singletons. This specimen consisted of alloreactive CD4+ T cells from a mixed lymphocyte reaction culture, obtained before intestinal transplant. Subset here: CFSE-low proliferating T cells sorted from roughly six-day pre-transplant mixed lymphocyte reaction (GvH or HvG direction). The receptor set was obtained from a human patient who received an intestinal transplant.

The CDR3 region has the DNA TGTGCCAGCAGTGAAGCCCGGGGTGGCTACACCTTC. This translates into CASSEARGGYTF. The V call is TRBV2, the J call TRBJ1-2; D call uncertain. Germline assignment: CDR1 SNHLY and CDR2 FYNNEI. This CDR3 has 12 amino acids. The ends were cut back, 0 bases at V and 7 bases at J, with 6 bases in the middle.

The rearrangement links TRBV7-8 to TRBJ1-2, with D perhaps TRBD1 (5 bases). The CDR3 runs 15 residues. Trimming removed 4 bases at V and 4 bases at J, with 16 bases between. Germline loops: CDR1 SGHVS, CDR2 FQNEAQ. The DNA of the CDR3 is TGTGCCAGCAGCTCTGGGAGGGGAGGATCCTATGGCTACACCTTC. Translating it yields CASSSGRGGSYGYTF.

This clone has a handful of counts. The genes are TRBV6-5 and TRBJ2-5; possibly TRBD1 for D (5 bases). V dropped 4 bases and J dropped 4 bases, with 13 bases sitting between them. From germline, CDR1 is MNHEY and CDR2 SVGAGI. The CDR3 has 14 amino acids. The CDR3 loop is CASSSKSRVETQYF. The CDR3 DNA reads as TGTGCCAGCAGTTCGAAAAGCAGGGTAGAGACCCAGTACTTC.

The chain combines TRBV5-6 with TRBJ2-7; no reliable D call. The CDR3 totals 13 residues. Deletions cut 0 bases from V and 9 bases from J, with 13 bases between. Per germline, CDR1 SGHDT and CDR2 YYEEEE. The CDR3 is CASSLEAHLGQYF. The CDR3 DNA reads TGTGCCAGCAGCTTGGAGGCCCACCTGGGGCAGTACTTC.

The chain couples TRBV19 to TRBJ1-1, with unresolved D. Trimming took 7 bases from V and 5 from J, leaving 14 bases between them. The CDR3 sequence is 13 residues long. Germline values: CDR1 LNHDA, CDR2 SQIVND (reference sequence). CDR3 coding DNA: TGTGCCAGTACCCCCCTTCGGGAGACTGAAGCTTTCTTT. Residues: CASTPLRETEAFF.

The J gene is TRBJ1-5, the V gene TRBV7-2; D ambiguous. Germline assignment: CDR1 SGHTA and CDR2 FQGNSA. This CDR3 has 15 amino acids. The V and J ends lost 4 bases and 6 bases respectively, with 16 bases between them. The CDR3 region is CASSSAAYPSQPQHF. The CDR3 nucleotides are TGTGCCAGCAGCTCCGCAGCATACCCCAGTCAGCCCCAGCATTTT.

This chain links TRBV6-1 with TRBJ2-1; no definite D call. The CDR3 extends over 10 amino acids. V was shortened by 8 bases and J by 4 bases, with 3 bases between the two germline ends. Germline V gene data show CDR1 as MNHNS and CDR2 as SASEGT. The DNA for the CDR3 is TGTGCCAGCGGATACAATGAGCAGTTCTTC. This encodes CASGYNEQFF.

This chain uses TRBV15 with TRBJ1-5; no definite D call. Germline CDR1 reads LNHNV; CDR2 reads YYDKDF (reference sequence). V lost 10 bases to trimming and J lost 0 bases, with 10 bases between them. The CDR3 extends over 13 amino acids. The CDR3 loop is CAISGFSNQPQHF. The DNA for the CDR3 is TGTGCCATCTCGGGGTTTAGCAATCAGCCCCAGCATTTT.

The J gene is TRBJ2-3, the V gene TRBV4-1; 16 nucleotides align to TRBD2. CDR1 and CDR2 (germline): MGHRA, YSYEKL. The trim removed 4 bases at V and 3 bases at J, leaving 10 bases unmatched. CDR3 length equals 19 residues. This CDR3 is CASSLPGLAGGRGTDTQYF. Here the CDR3 DNA reads TGCGCCAGCAGCCTCCCGGGACTAGCGGGGGGGAGGGGGACAGATACGCAGTATTTT.

This clone was seen more than once but under ten times. The J gene is TRBJ1-5, the V gene TRBV11-3, with D maybe TRBD1 (5 bases). V gave up 2 bases and J gave up 5 bases, with 19 bases separating them. The CDR3 spans 17 residues. The germline V gene encodes CDR1 SGHNT and CDR2 YENEEA. This CDR3 is CASSLRDGRGPDQPQHF. The DNA for the CDR3 is TGTGCCAGCAGCTTAAGGGACGGGAGAGGGCCCGATCAGCCCCAGCATTTT.

The V and J genes are TRBV11-3 and TRBJ2-1, with 7 bases that match TRBD2. Germline lookup yields CDR1 SGHNT and CDR2 YENEEA. The length of the CDR3 is 17 residues. After removal of 5 bases from V and 2 bases from J, the junction contained 12 bases not matched to a gene. The DNA for the CDR3 is TGTGCCAGCAGCCAAAGAGGCGGGGGATGGACCTACAATGAGCAGTTCTTC. This encodes CASSQRGGGWTYNEQFF.

This clone has just a few counts. The CDR3 reads CASSVRTGHGYTF. The CDR3 DNA is TGTGCCAGCAGCGTAAGGACAGGGCATGGCTACACCTTC. This chain connects TRBV9 to TRBJ1-2; 8 nucleotides agree with TRBD1. CDR3 size: 13 residues. The V segment lost 1 base and the J segment 6 bases; nucleotides outside the gene matches: 2. Germline V lookup: CDR1 SGDLS, CDR2 YYNGEE.

By sample fraction, this clone is medium-sized (0.01 to 0.1%). V gene TRBV2 combines with J gene TRBJ2-7, with 9 positions matching TRBD1. The CDR3 is 14 amino acids. The germline CDR1 and CDR2 sequences are SNHLY and FYNNEI. The trim removed 10 bases at V and 3 bases at J, leaving 10 bases unmatched. CDR3 DNA: TGTGCCACACAGCCGGGACAGGGCCGCTACGAGCAGTACTTC. It specifies CATQPGQGRYEQYF.

The chain employs TRBV29-1 and TRBJ1-1, with D unclear. V lost 4 bases and J lost 5, with 14 bases in between. Germline assignment: CDR1 SQVTM and CDR2 ANQGSEA. The length of the CDR3 is 13 residues. CDR3 amino acids: CSVAYGLLTEAFF. In nucleotides, the CDR3 is TGCAGCGTTGCATACGGATTGTTGACTGAAGCTTTCTTT.

The chain is built from TRBV2 and TRBJ1-5; possibly TRBD1 for D (5 bases). Per germline, CDR1 SNHLY and CDR2 FYNNEI. V lost 6 bases and J 4 bases, leaving 13 bases between the germline ends. The CDR3 is 14 residues long. The CDR3 loop is CASSFRQLNQPQHF. The CDR3 bases are TGTGCCAGCAGCTTCCGACAGCTAAATCAGCCCCAGCATTTT.

The chain links TRBV19 to TRBJ2-6, with D hard to call. CDR1 is LNHDA and CDR2 is SQIVND in the germline V gene (reference sequence). V lost 5 bases and J lost 0, with 8 bases in between. This CDR3 is built from 15 residues. The CDR3 spells CASSRGFSGANVLTF. In DNA, the CDR3 is TGTGCCAGTAGTCGCGGATTCTCTGGGGCCAACGTCCTGACTTTC.

This clone was seen more than once but under ten times. V gene TRBV9 combines with J gene TRBJ1-3; a weak D match, TRBD1 (6 bases). V dropped 3 bases and J dropped 0 bases, with 10 bases sitting between them. The length of the CDR3 is 15 residues. CDR1 is SGDLS, CDR2 YYNGEE, per germline. CDR3 protein: CASSGTGISGNTIYF. CDR3 coding DNA: TGTGCCAGCAGCGGCACAGGGATCTCTGGAAACACCATATATTTT.

This chain joins TRBV4-1 and TRBJ1-5, with TRBD1 matching over 9 bases. After removal of 2 bases from V and 6 bases from J, the junction contained 8 bases not matched to a gene. From germline, CDR1 is MGHRA and CDR2 YSYEKL. The CDR3 runs 16 residues. The CDR3 here is CASSQPGQGQTQPQHF. CDR3 in DNA: TGCGCCAGCAGCCAACCCGGACAGGGGCAAACTCAGCCCCAGCATTTT.

The chain combines TRBV7-9 with TRBJ1-1; no definite D call. Germline loops: CDR1 SEHNR, CDR2 FQNEAQ (reference sequence). V was trimmed by 5 bases and J by 2 bases, leaving 12 bases between them. The CDR3 covers 14 residues. CDR3 sequence reads: CASSPTETNTEAFF. For the CDR3, the DNA is TGTGCCAGCAGCCCAACAGAAACCAACACTGAAGCTTTCTTT. The variable domain in full, completed from reference TRBV7-9 and TRBJ1-1, reads DTGVSQNPRHKITKRGQNVTFRCDPISEHNRLYWYRQTLGQGPEFLTYFQNEAQLEKSRLLSDRFSAERPKGSFSTLEIQRTEQGDSAMYLCASSPTETNTEAFFGQGTRLTVV.

This clone was detected only a few times. The V and J genes are TRBV6-1 and TRBJ2-3, with D maybe TRBD2 (5 bases). The germline V and J ends were trimmed by 6 bases and 9 bases, with 16 bases remaining between them. The CDR3 is 13 amino acids. Per germline, CDR1 MNHNS and CDR2 SASEGT. The chain's CDR3 is CASRRTVQGTQYF. CDR3 nucleotides: TGTGCCAGCAGGCGGACTGTTCAAGGGACGCAGTATTTT.

The table lists this clone with a few counts. CDR3: CASSAEGSNQPQHF. DNA for the CDR3: TGTGCCAGCAGTGCAGAGGGAAGCAATCAGCCCCAGCATTTT. The chain joins TRBV2 to TRBJ1-5; D gene unclear. The CDR3 totals 14 residues. V was trimmed by 4 bases and J by 1 base, leaving 8 bases between them. The germline CDR1 and CDR2 sequences are SNHLY and FYNNEI.

V usage is TRBV5-1 and J usage is TRBJ2-1; 10 nucleotides agree with TRBD2. The CDR3 length is 15 residues. V lost 4 bases, J lost 7 bases, and 8 bases stayed unmatched. Per the germline V gene, CDR1 is SGHRS and CDR2 is YFSETQ. The CDR3 coding sequence is TGCGCCAGCAGCGGTTTCACTAGCGGGGATAATGAGCAGTTCTTC. Amino acid sequence: CASSGFTSGDNEQFF.

The chain is built from TRBV18 and TRBJ1-4; D is undetermined. Trimming cost V 3 bases and J 12 bases, with 8 bases left between them. Germline-derived CDR1 and CDR2 are KGHSH and LQKENI. The CDR3 runs 11 residues. Here the CDR3 DNA reads TGTGCCAGCTCACCTGGGGTCGAACTGTTTTTT. Its protein is CASSPGVELFF.

This clone came up a few times. The V gene is TRBV6-6, the J gene TRBJ1-2, with D perhaps matching TRBD1 (6 bases). The germline V gene has CDR1 MNHNY and CDR2 SVGAGI (reference sequence). The CDR3 runs to 13 residues. Trimming took 1 base from V and 8 from J, leaving 11 bases between them. CDR3 nucleotide sequence: TGTGCCAGCAGTTACTTGACAGGAGGGGGCTACACCTTC. Residues: CASSYLTGGGYTF.

This clone was seen a few times. This chain uses TRBV2 with TRBJ2-1; D unresolved. CDR1 SNHLY and CDR2 FYNNEI come from the germline V gene. The CDR3 consists of 13 residues. The germline V and J ends were trimmed by 2 bases and 7 bases, with 9 bases remaining between them. The CDR3 coding sequence is TGTGCCAGCAGTGAACGACGGGTGAATGAGCAGTTCTTC. This encodes CASSERRVNEQFF.

This clone showed up just a few times. This rearrangement joins TRBV29-1 to TRBJ2-5, with unresolved D. V was pared by 8 bases and J by 2 bases, with 12 bases between. CDR1 and CDR2 from the germline V gene are SQVTM and ANQGSEA. The CDR3 consists of 12 residues. DNA for the CDR3: TGCAGCATCCGACCGCATCAAGAGACCCAGTACTTC. Translated, it gives CSIRPHQETQYF.

This clone was seen only a few times. The rearrangement joins TRBV10-1 to TRBJ2-6; D is unresolved. CDR3 length: 19 amino acids. Trimming took off 3 bases at V and 5 bases at J, with 23 bases between the two ends. Germline loops: CDR1 WNHNN, CDR2 SYGVQD (reference sequence). The CDR3 nucleotides are TGCGCCAGCAGTGACAAAAAAAGATCGGCACAAAGTCGGGCCAACGTCCTGACTTTC. Amino acids: CASSDKKRSAQSRANVLTF.